A single TCR beta chain is shown here with its context. No antigen is known for it. A multiplex PCR was run with 60 Vbeta primers and 13 Jbeta primers. TCRdb's copy holds only in-frame clones and misses some; the assay was immunoSEQ multiplex PCR. The sample consists of 150,000 to 200,000 clones, 75% to 85% of them appearing once. This entry comes from a study of cytomegalovirus exposure and HLA in healthy donors. Overall study results and limits: Some V segments, TRBV6-2 and TRBV6-3 among them, were indistinguishable and were therefore excluded.

The CDR3 has 11 residues. Germline CDR1 and CDR2: SGHTA and FQGNSA. V was clipped by 6 bases and J by 13 bases, with 15 bases between them. The chain carries TRBV7-2 and TRBJ1-2; possibly TRBD1 for D (5 bases). The clonotype was recovered from a woman under 40 in good health and CMV-seronegative. The source material was PBMCs. CDR3 protein: CASRLAGPSTF. Written as DNA, the CDR3 is TGTGCCAGCAGGCTCGCAGGGCCTAGCACCTTC. Looking up the rest from reference TRBV7-2 and TRBJ1-2 gives the full variable domain: GAGVSQSPSNKVTEKGKDVELRCDPISGHTALYWYRQSLGQGLEFLIYFQGNSAPDKSGLPSDRFSAERTGGSVSTLTIQRTQQEDSAVYLCASRLAGPSTFGSGTRLTVV.